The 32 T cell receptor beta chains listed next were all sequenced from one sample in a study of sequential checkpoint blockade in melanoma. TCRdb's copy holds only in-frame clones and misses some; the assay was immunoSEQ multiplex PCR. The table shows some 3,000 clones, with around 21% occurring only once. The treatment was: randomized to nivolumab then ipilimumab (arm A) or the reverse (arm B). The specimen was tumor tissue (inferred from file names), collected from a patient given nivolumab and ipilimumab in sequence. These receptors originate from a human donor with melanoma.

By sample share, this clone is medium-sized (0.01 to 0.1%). CDR3 nucleotides: TGTGCCAGCAGCGGGGGACTAATCCTTCAAGAGACCCAGTACTTC. Translating gives CASSGGLILQETQYF. This chain joins TRBV9 and TRBJ2-5, with TRBD2 matching over 7 bases. The CDR3 runs 15 residues. CDR1 SGDLS and CDR2 YYNGEE come from the germline V gene. The V gene end was trimmed by 3 bases and the J gene end by 2 bases; junction bases not matched to a gene: 7.

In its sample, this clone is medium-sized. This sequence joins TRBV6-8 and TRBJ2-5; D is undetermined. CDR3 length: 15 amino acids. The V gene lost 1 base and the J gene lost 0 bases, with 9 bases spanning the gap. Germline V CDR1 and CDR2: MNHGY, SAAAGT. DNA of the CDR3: TGTGCCAGCAGTTACTTAGGGAACTACCAAGAGACCCAGTACTTC. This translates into CASSYLGNYQETQYF.

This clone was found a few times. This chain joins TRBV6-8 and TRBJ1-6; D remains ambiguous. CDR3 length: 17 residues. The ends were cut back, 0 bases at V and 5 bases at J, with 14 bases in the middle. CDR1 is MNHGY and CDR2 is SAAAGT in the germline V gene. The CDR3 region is CASSYSTSVPNNSPLHF. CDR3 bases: TGTGCCAGCAGTTACTCGACCTCCGTACCGAATAATTCACCCCTCCACTTT.

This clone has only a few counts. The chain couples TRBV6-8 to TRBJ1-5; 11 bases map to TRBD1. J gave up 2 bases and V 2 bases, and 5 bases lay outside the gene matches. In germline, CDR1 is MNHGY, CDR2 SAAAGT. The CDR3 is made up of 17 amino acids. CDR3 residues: CASSYGDRGAGNQPQHF. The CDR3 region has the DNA TGTGCCAGCAGTTACGGGGACAGGGGGGCCGGCAATCAGCCCCAGCATTTT.

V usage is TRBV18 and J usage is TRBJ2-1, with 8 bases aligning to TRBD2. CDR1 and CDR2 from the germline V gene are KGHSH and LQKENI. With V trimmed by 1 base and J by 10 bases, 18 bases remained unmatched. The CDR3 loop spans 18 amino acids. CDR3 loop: CASSPRVSVAGPRREQFF. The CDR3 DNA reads TGTGCCAGCTCACCACGGGTTTCGGTAGCGGGACCTAGAAGGGAGCAGTTCTTC.

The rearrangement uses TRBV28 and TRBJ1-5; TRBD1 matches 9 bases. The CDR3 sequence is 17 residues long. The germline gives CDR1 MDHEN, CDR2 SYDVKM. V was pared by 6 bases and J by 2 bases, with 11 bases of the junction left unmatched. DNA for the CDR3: TGTGCCAGCAGGGCCGGGACAGGGTTTATGCGCAATCAGCCCCAGCATTTT. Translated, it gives CASRAGTGFMRNQPQHF.

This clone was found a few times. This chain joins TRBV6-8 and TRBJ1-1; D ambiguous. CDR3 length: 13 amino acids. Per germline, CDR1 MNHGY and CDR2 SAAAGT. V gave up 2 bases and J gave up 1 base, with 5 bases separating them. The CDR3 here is CASSYDANTEAFF. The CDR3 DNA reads TGTGCCAGCAGTTACGATGCGAACACTGAAGCTTTCTTT.

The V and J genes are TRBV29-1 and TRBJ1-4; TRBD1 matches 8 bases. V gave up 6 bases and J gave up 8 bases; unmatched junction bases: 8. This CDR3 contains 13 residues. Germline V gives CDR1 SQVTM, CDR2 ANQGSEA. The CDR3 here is CSVPTGVGEKLFF. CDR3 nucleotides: TGCAGCGTCCCGACAGGGGTTGGCGAAAAACTGTTTTTT.

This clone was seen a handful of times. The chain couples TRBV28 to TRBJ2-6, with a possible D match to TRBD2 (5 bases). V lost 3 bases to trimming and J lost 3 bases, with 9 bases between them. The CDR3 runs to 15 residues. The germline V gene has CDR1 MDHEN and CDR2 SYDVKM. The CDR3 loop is CASSFLEGGANVLTF. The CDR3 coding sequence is TGTGCCAGCAGTTTCCTCGAGGGTGGGGCCAACGTCCTGACTTTC.

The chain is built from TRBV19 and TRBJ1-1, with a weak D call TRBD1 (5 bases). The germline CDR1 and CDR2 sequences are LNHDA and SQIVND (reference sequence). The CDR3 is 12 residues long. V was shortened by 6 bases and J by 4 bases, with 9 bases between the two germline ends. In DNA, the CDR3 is TGTGCCAGTAGACTGGGGGGCACTGAAGCTTTCTTT. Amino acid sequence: CASRLGGTEAFF.

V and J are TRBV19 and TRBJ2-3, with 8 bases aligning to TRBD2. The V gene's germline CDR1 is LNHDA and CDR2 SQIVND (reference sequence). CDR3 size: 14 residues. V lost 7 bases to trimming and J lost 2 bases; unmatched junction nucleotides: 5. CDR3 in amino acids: CASNVAGPTDTQYF. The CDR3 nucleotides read TGTGCCAGTAACGTAGCGGGGCCCACAGATACGCAGTATTTT.

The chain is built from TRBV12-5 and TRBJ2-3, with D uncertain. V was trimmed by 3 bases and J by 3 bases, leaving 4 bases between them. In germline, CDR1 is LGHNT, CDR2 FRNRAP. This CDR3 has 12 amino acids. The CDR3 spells CASGFGTDTQYF. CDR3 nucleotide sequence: TGTGCTAGTGGTTTCGGAACAGATACGCAGTATTTT.

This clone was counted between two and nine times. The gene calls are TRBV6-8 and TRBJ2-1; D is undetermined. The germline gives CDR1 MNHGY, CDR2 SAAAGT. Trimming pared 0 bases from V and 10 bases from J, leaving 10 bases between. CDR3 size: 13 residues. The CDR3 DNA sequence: TGTGCCAGCAGTTACTCTATTACAATGGAGCAGTTCTTC. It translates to CASSYSITMEQFF.

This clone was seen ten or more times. CDR3 amino acids: CASSYRGPDYNSYNEQFF. The CDR3 DNA follows: TGTGCCAGCAGTTACCGGGGCCCGGACTATAACTCCTACAATGAGCAGTTCTTC. The V gene is TRBV6-8, the J gene TRBJ2-1, with a possible D match to TRBD2 (6 bases). CDR3 length: 18 residues. The germline V gene has CDR1 MNHGY and CDR2 SAAAGT. V lost 2 bases, J lost 0 bases, and 17 bases lay in between.

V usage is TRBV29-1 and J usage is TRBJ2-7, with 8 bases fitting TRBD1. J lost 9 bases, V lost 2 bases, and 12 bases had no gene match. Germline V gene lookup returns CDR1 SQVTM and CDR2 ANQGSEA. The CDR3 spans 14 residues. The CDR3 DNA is TGCAGCGTTGAATTGGGGACAGGAAACAGGGTGCAGTACTTC. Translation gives CSVELGTGNRVQYF.

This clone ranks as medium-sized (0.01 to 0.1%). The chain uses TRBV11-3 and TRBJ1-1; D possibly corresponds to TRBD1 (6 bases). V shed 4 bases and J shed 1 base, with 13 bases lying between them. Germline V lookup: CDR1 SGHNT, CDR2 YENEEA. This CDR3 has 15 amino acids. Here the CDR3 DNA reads TGTGCCAGCAGCTCAGTGGAGGGGGGGAACACTGAAGCTTTCTTT. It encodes CASSSVEGGNTEAFF.

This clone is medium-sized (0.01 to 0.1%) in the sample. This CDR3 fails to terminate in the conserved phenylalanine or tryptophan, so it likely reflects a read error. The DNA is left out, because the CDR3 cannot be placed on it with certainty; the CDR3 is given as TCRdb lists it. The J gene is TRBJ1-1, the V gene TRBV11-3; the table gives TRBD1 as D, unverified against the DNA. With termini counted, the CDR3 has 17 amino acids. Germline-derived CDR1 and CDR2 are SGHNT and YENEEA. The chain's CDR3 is CASSSIDRGGSGIVREV.

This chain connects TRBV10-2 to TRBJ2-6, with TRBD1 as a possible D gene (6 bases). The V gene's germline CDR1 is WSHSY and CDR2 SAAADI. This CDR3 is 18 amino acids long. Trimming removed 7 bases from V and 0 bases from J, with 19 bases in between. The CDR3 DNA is TGCGCCAGCACGAACAGCCGGGACAAGCCCTCTGGGGCCAACGTCCTGACTTTC. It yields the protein CASTNSRDKPSGANVLTF.

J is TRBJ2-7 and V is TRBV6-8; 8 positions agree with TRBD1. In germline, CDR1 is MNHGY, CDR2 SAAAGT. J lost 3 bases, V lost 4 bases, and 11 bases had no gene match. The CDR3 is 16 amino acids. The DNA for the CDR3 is TGTGCCAGCAGTTTGCGGTCAGGGACAGGCTTCTACGAGCAGTACTTC. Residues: CASSLRSGTGFYEQYF.

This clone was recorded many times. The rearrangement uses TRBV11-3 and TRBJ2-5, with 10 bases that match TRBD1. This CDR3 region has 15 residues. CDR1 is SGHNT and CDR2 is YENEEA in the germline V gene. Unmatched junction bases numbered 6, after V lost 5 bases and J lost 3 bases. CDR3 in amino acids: CASSLIGQGEETQYF. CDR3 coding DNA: TGTGCCAGCAGCCTGATAGGACAGGGGGAAGAGACCCAGTACTTC.

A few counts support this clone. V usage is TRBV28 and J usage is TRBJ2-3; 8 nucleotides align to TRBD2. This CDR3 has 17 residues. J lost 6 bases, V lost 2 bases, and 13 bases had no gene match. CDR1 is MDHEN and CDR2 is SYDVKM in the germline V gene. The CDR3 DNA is TGTGCCAGCAGTTTAGCCCAACTAGCGGAGGAGGTGGATACGCAGTATTTT. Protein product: CASSLAQLAEEVDTQYF.

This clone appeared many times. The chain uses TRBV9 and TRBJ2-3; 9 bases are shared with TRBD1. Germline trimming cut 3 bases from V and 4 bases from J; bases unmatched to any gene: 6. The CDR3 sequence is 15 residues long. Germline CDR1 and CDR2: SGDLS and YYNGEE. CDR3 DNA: TGTGCCAGCAGCGAGGGACAGGGCCCCGCAGATACGCAGTATTTT. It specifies CASSEGQGPADTQYF.

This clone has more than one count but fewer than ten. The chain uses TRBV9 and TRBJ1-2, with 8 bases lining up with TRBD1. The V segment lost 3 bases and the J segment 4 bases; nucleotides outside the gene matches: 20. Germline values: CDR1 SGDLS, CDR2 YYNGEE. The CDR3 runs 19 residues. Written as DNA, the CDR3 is TGTGCCAGCAGCGGTTCAATCCGGGACAGGCCTATAAACTTCTATGGCTACACCTTC. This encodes CASSGSIRDRPINFYGYTF.

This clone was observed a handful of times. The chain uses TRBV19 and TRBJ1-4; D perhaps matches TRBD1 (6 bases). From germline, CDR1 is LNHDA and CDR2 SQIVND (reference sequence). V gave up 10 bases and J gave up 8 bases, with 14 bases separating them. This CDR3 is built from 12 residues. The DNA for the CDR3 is TGTGCCACTCGGACAGACAGAGAAAAACTGTTTTTT. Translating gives CATRTDREKLFF.

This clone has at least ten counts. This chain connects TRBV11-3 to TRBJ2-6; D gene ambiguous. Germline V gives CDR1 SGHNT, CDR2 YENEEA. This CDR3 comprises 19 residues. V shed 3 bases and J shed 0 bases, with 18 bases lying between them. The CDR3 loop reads CASSFFLPGPRSGANVLTF. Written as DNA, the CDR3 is TGTGCCAGCAGCTTTTTTCTACCGGGTCCCCGCTCTGGGGCCAACGTCCTGACTTTC.

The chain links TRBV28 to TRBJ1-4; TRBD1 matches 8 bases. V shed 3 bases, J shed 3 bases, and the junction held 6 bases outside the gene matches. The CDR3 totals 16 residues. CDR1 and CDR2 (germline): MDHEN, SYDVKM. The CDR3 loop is CASSLSPTGANEKLFF. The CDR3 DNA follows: TGTGCCAGCAGTTTGTCCCCGACAGGGGCTAATGAAAAACTGTTTTTT.

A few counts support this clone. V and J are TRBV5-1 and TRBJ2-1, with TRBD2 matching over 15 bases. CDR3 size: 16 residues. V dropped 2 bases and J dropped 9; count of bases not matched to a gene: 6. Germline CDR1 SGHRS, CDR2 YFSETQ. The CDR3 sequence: CASSFRTSGGATEQFF. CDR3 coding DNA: TGCGCCAGCAGCTTCCGGACTAGCGGGGGGGCCACTGAGCAGTTCTTC.

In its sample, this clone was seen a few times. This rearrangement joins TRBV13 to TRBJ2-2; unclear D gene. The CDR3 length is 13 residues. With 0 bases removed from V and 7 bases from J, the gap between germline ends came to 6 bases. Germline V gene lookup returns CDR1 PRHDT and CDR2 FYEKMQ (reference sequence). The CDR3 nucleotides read TGTGCCAGCAGCTTAGGAGGGAACGGGGAGCTGTTTTTT. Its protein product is CASSLGGNGELFF.

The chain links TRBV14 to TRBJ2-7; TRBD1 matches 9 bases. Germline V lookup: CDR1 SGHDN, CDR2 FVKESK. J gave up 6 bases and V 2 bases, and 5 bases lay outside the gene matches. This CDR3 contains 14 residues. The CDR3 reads CASSQSGTGSEQYF. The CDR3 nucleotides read TGTGCCAGCAGCCAATCCGGGACAGGGTCCGAGCAGTACTTC.

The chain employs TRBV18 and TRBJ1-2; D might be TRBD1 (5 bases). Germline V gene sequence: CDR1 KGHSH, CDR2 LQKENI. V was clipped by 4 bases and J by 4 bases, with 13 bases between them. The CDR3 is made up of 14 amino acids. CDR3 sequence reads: CASSLDKAGYGYTF. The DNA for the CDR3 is TGTGCCAGCTCACTGGACAAAGCCGGCTATGGCTACACCTTC.

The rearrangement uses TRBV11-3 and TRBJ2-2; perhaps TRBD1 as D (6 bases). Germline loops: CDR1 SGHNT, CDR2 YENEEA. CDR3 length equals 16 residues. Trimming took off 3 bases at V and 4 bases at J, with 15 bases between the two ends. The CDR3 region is CASSLDLKGGTGELFF. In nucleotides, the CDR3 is TGTGCCAGCAGCTTGGATCTTAAAGGGGGCACCGGGGAGCTGTTTTTT.

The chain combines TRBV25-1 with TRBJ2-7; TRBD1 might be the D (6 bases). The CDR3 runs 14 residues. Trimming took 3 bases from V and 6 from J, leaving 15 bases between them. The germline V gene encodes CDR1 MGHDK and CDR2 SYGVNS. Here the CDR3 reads CASSESGTSAEQYF. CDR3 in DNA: TGTGCCAGCAGTGAGTCCGGGACATCCGCCGAGCAGTACTTC.